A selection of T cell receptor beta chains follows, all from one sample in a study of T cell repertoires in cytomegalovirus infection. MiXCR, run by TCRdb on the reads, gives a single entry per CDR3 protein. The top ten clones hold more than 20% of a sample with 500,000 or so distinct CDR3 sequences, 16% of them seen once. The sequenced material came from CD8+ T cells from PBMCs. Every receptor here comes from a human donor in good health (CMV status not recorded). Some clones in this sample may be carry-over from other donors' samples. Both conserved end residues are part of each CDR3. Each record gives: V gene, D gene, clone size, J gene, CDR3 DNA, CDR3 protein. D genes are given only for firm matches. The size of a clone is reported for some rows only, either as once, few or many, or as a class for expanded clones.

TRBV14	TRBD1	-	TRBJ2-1	TGTGCCAGCAGCAGACAGGGAAAAGCCAGTGAGCAGCTCTTC	CASSRQGKASEQLF
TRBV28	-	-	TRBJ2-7	TGTGCCAGCAGTTTGACGGGGCGGCACGAGCAGTACTTC	CASSLTGRHEQYF
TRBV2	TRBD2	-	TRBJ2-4	TGTGCCACCATACTAGCGGGGAAAAACATTCAGTACTTC	CATILAGKNIQYF
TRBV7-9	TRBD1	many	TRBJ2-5	TGTGCCAGCAGCTACCGACAGGGACAAGAGACCCAGTACTTC	CASSYRQGQETQYF
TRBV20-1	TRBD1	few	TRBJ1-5	TGCAGTGCCGTCCACGACAGGGGAAGCAATCAGCCCCAGCATTTT	CSAVHDRGSNQPQHF
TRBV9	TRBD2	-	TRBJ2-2	TGTGCCAGCAGCGTAAACGGCGGGAGGAACACCGGGGAGCTGTTTTTT	CASSVNGGRNTGELFF
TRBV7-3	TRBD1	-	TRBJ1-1	TGTGCCAGCAGTTCAACAGGGGGGTTATCTGAAGCTTTCTTT	CASSSTGGLSEAFF
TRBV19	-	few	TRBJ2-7	TGTGCCAGTAGTACCGCCCGGGGGCGCGACGAGCAGTACTTC	CASSTARGRDEQYF
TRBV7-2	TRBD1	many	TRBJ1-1	TGTGCCAGCAGCCCGGGGGACAGGCGGTTCACTGAAGCTTTCTTT	CASSPGDRRFTEAFF
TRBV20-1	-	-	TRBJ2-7	TGCAGTGCTAGAGATCTTATCGGCGGCTACGAGCAGTACTTC	CSARDLIGGYEQYF
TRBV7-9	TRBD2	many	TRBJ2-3	TGTGCCGGTCGGGGGGGCGGTCCCCGCACAGATACGCAGTATTTT	CAGRGGGPRTDTQYF
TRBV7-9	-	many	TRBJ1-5	TGTGCCAGCAGCCCCGGGGCAGGGGCCCAGCATTTT	CASSPGAGAQHF
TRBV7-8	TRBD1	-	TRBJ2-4	TGTGCCAGCACCCCTATGAAACAGGGGGCGGAAAACATTCAGTACTTC	CASTPMKQGAENIQYF
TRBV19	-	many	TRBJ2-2	TGTGCCAGTAGAGGACGAAGCGGGGAGCTGTTTTTT	CASRGRSGELFF
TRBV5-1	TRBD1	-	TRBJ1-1	TGCGCCAGCAGCACTTCACAGGGGCAGAACACTGAAGCTTTCTTT	CASSTSQGQNTEAFF
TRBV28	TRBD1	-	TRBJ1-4	TGTGCCAGCAGTCCGACAGGACAGGGGGCAACTAATGAAAAACTGTTTTTT	CASSPTGQGATNEKLFF
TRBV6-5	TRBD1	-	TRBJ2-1	TGTGCCAGCAGCCCCGGACAGGGCCAGAGGTACAATGAGCAGTTCTTC	CASSPGQGQRYNEQFF
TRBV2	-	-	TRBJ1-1	TGTGCCAGCAGTCTCCCGGGGCACACTGAAGCTTTCTTT	CASSLPGHTEAFF
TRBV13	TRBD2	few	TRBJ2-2	TGTGCCAGCAGCTCCCCCCTAGCGGGAGGCAACACCGGGGAGCTGTTTTTT	CASSSPLAGGNTGELFF
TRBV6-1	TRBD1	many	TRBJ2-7	TGTGCCAGCAGTGAAAGAGTGGCGGACAGGGGGTACGAGCAGTACTTC	CASSERVADRGYEQYF
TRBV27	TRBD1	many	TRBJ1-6	TGTGCCAGCAGTTTATCGGTGGGACAGGTGAATTCACCCCTCCACTTT	CASSLSVGQVNSPLHF
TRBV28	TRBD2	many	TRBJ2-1	TGTGCCAGCAGTTCAGGGACTAGCGGTCTTTACAATGAGCAGTTCTTC	CASSSGTSGLYNEQFF
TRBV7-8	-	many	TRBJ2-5	TGTGCCAGCAGCTTCGGAACCGTGGACAGCTTCCAAGAGACCCAGTACTTC	CASSFGTVDSFQETQYF
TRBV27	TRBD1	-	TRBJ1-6	TGTGCCAGCAGTTTATCGGGACAGGCTAGAATCCTCCACTTT	CASSLSGQARILHF
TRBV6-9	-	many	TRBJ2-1	TGTGCCAGCAGTTATCCAACCCCCAAGCTCGGGCACAATGAGCAGTTCTTC	CASSYPTPKLGHNEQFF
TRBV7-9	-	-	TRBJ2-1	TGTGCCAGCAGCTTACAGGGGTATGAGCAGTTCTTC	CASSLQGYEQFF
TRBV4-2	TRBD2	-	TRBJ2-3	TGTGCCAGCAGCACCATAGCGGGGGGCACAGATACGCAGTATTTT	CASSTIAGGTDTQYF
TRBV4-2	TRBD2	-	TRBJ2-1	TGTGCCAGCAGCCAAGCCCCACTAGCGTCCTCCTACAATGAGCAGTTCTTC	CASSQAPLASSYNEQFF
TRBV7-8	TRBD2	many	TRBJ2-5	TGTGCCAGCAGCTTAGCATTAGGACTAGCGGGAGCAGAGACCCAGTACTTC	CASSLALGLAGAETQYF
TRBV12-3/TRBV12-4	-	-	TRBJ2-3	TGTGCCAGCAGATCCGGGCCCCTAAGCACAGATACGCAGTATTTT	CASRSGPLSTDTQYF
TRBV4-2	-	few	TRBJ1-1	TGTGCCAGCAGCCAAGATGGGGCCGGGACAATGAACACTGAAGCTTTCTTT	CASSQDGAGTMNTEAFF
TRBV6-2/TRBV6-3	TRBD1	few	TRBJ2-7	TGTGCCAGCAGTTACGATCACGCATACAGGGGAATAGGCCGATCCTACGAGCAGTACTTC	CASSYDHAYRGIGRSYEQYF
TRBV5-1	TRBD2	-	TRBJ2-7	TGCGCCAGCAGCTCTAAGACTAGCGGGAGCGCCTACGAGCAGTACTTC	CASSSKTSGSAYEQYF
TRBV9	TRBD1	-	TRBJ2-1	TGTGCCAGCAGCGTAGACAGGGGAGTCTCCTACAATGAGCAGTTCTTC	CASSVDRGVSYNEQFF
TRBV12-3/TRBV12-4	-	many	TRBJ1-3	TGTGCCAGCAGGGGCACCTACTCTGGAAACACCATATATTTT	CASRGTYSGNTIYF
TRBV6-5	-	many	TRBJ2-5	TGTGCCAGCAGTTACCAGGGACTTGGGACCCAGTACTTC	CASSYQGLGTQYF
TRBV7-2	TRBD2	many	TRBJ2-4	TGTGCCAGCAGCTTAGCTAGCGGGGGGGAACAACGGTTTTATCTGGGAAAAAACATTCAGTACTTC	CASSLASGGEQRFYLGKNIQYF
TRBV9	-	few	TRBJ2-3	TGTGCCAGCAGCGTCGGGGGTGCAGATACGCAGTATTTT	CASSVGGADTQYF
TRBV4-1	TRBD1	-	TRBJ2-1	TGCGCCAGCAGCCAAGTGACAGGGGGCATTTACAATGAGCAGTTCTTC	CASSQVTGGIYNEQFF
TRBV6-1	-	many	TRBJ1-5	TGTGCCAGCAGTCTCAGCTCCCGAGAGCCCCAGCATTTT	CASSLSSREPQHF
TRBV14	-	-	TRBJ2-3	TGTGCCAGCAGCCAAAGAGGTAGCGCTACTCGACAGTATTTT	CASSQRGSATRQYF
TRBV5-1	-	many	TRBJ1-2	TGCGCCAGCAGCGGGCCTGAGGGCTACACCTTC	CASSGPEGYTF